This T cell receptor (beta chain) comes out of a study of PD-1 blockade in classical Hodgkin lymphoma. Only in-frame clones appear in the TCRdb table, and some are missing; sequencing was by immunoSEQ multiplex PCR. This table holds 66,000 or so clones, 71% found once. Every one of the patients relapsed after autologous stem cell transplantation (brentuximab vedotin exposure was variable). CDR1 and CDR2 from the germline V gene are SGHAT and FQNNGV. The CDR3 extends over 16 amino acids. V was trimmed by 0 bases and J by 6 bases, leaving 15 bases between them. Sequenced here: peripheral blood mononuclear cells (PBMCs), sampled before the second cycle of nivolumab. The V call is TRBV11-2, the J call TRBJ2-1; the D gene is possibly TRBD1 (5 bases). The TCR comes from a human donor with classical Hodgkin lymphoma. The CDR3 bases are TGTGCCAGCAGCTTAGATTTTAGGGGATTAGGCAATGAGCAGTTCTTC. Its translation is CASSLDFRGLGNEQFF.